This T cell receptor (beta chain) was sequenced for a study of identical twins (dated by TCRdb to about 2016). For the wider study: To test whether fetal clonotypes persist, this study deep-sequenced TCR alpha and beta repertoires from monozygotic twins, from unrelated adults of various ages, and from cord blood. Replicate twin experiments were performed at different times using different library preparation protocols to rule out contamination.

CDR1 is given as SGHTA and CDR2 as FQGNSA, both from the germline V gene. The CDR3 measures 15 amino acids from cysteine to phenylalanine. Solely the CDR3 DNA is kept, with 45 bases framed from the first base. Relative to germline, V is missing 5 bases and J is missing 6 bases, with 8 bases of the junction outside any gene match. All donors were healthy Caucasians. The library was made by 5' RACE. The run used an Illumina HiSeq 2000. A universal primer binding site was introduced by template switching, and a unique molecular identifier was present in the final cDNA, enabling accurate counting of TCR cDNA molecules. Specific primers in the conserved constant-segment region were used to synthesize first-strand cDNA for the TCR alpha and beta chains. To control for contamination, every cDNA library carried two barcodes: a SMART-Mk sample barcode plus Illumina barcodes. TruSeq adapter sequences, together with Illumina sample barcodes, were added in two successive PCR steps. The Illumina HiSeq platform was used with custom primers to sequence TCR alpha and beta cDNA libraries. Regarding the original processing steps: MiGEC was used to process raw reads and extract unique molecular identifiers, and MiXCR was used to find CDR3 positions. Recombination models were inferred per individual with the repgenHMM and IGoR tools using an EM algorithm. Shared clonotype analysis was performed with the tcR package in R, normalizing sharing by the product of cloneset sizes. To study raw recombination free of thymic and clonal selection effects, out-of-frame nonproductive sequences were analyzed. Using fastp at Q25 and MiXCR, TCRdb reprocessed the public reads and kept productive beta chains. Entries are consolidated by CDR3 protein sequence, retaining the most common genes and DNA. The V and J calls shown here were made by TCRdb, not taken from the authors' results. This sample has around 1.7 million distinct CDR3 sequences in its table, and about 30% of those were observed once. The ten largest clones add up to 0.25% to 0.3% of the sample.

Overall results and qualifications from the work: Fewer insertions were carried by abundant cord blood beta clonotypes; a weaker similar trend was observed in young adult naive repertoires, while no such trend was observed in memory repertoires. Because the same donors could not be followed over many years, the conclusions relied on cross-sectional statistical analysis. A weaker excess of twin sharing was found in beta out-of-frame sequences because the signal-to-noise ratio was lowered by fewer shared sequences. Zero-insertion analyses could be partly confounded by invariant T cells such as MAIT and iNKT, though diverse VJ usage argued against such confounding for most clonotypes. Out-of-frame TCR alpha sharing in monozygotic twins was systematically underestimated by recombination models, whereas sharing between unrelated individuals was in agreement with the recombination models. Compared with coincidental sharing between unrelated individuals, out-of-frame TCR alpha sequences shared between twins had an excess of sequences with low generation probability.

With regard to this clonotype: The antigen this receptor binds is unknown. No qualities accompany the bases; no much larger clone lies one base away.

The receptor was derived from a newborn girl in good health. The sequenced sample consisted of cord blood. The V and J genes are TRBV7-2 and TRBJ2-1; a stretch of 9 junction bases matches TRBD2. The bases are TGTGCCAGCAGCACCCTTAGCGGGAGTATCAATGAGCAGTTCTTC. Translated, it gives CASSTLSGSINEQFF.